This T cell receptor beta chain was recovered during a study of blood T cells in healthy people across ages. Broader study findings: Donor CMV infection status was unknown, possibly confounding age-related changes in expanded clonotypes.

Trimming left V 7 bases short and J 11 bases short, with 20 bases between. The length of the CDR3 is 12 residues. Per germline, CDR1 SQVTM and CDR2 ANQGSEA. The second PCR ran about 6 to 12 cycles with a sample-barcoded 5' primer and J-beta primers. TCRdb recomputed calls from the 5' RACE reads with MiXCR, one row per CDR3 protein. The data hold about 730,000 distinct CDR3 sequences, with roughly 43% observed a single time. This clonotype was detected only a few times. Its antigen is unknown. The genes are TRBV29-1 and TRBJ2-5; D uncertain. The TCR comes from a woman in her fifties or sixties in good health. Sequencing was carried out using blood. In DNA, the CDR3 is TGCAGCGCCGAGTGGGGATACAATGAGCAGTACTTC. Amino acid sequence: CSAEWGYNEQYF.